The sequence of this T cell receptor (beta chain) was determined in a study of cytomegalovirus exposure and HLA in healthy donors (TCRdb year 2017). Concerning the study at large: According to an earlier analysis of 550 to 700 of the donors, about 170 million T cells yielded some 110 million unique TCR beta sequences and approximately 300 Gb of sequence data. About 330 gigabases of sequencing data and 70 million to 100 million unique TCR sequences made up an early release that covered several hundred HLA-typed donors. The genetic ancestry cluster associated with self-reported Caucasian donors included over 65% of the roughly 400 genotyped donors. The study aimed to test whether cataloging public T cell receptors could reveal signatures of past pathogen exposure. The T cell repertoires of some 670 subjects were profiled by immunosequencing and related to cytomegalovirus serostatus. Along with the roughly 700-subject first cohort, a separate validation cohort of approximately 110 different subjects was used. High-throughput TCR immunosequencing, statistical association of individual TCRs with disease status, and machine learning were combined to predict cytomegalovirus infection status. A later analysis re-examined previously published TCR beta repertoires from about 670 donors and added high-resolution HLA genotyping to investigate patterns of TCR occurrence. Rather than drawing on any new phenotypic data, the later analysis identified candidate immune exposures from TCR beta sequences and the way those sequences occurred across donors. In an earlier analysis of 500 to 650 of the donors, high-throughput TCR beta sequencing was used to judge whether each TCR beta V gene segment behaved as functional or pseudogenic. Donor age, sex, ethnicity and CMV serostatus were compiled alongside the repertoire data. In a later genetic analysis, genome-wide SNP genotypes for about 55% of the roughly 670 donors were used, and that subset was treated as a discovery cohort. All discovery cohort repertoires had been generated using a single sequencing platform. Both class I and class II loci were covered by HLA typing, at four-digit resolution. Typing coverage differed by locus: A, B, C, DRB1 and DQB1 were typed in roughly 629-640 donors, DQA1 in 500 to 550, DPA1 in nearly 610, and DPB1 in 472. About five DR-DQ haplotypes were handled as single units for association and clustering, since linkage in the cohort was strong. Across 398 genotyped donors of the cohort, an average of about 240,000 unique TCR beta nucleotide sequences per donor were sequenced, and approximately 17% of those sequences were non-productive. Findings and caveats that apply to the study as a whole: Correlated functional status among segregating V segments might be attributable to linkage disequilibrium, but an unknown experimental factor could not be ruled out. In a later analysis, TCR association rates were found to vary across HLA loci, with the most associated TCRs seen for DRB1 alleles and the fewest for HLA-C alleles. Most TCR sequences were seen in very few donors, while some public TCRs were found in many individuals. According to a later analysis, parvovirus B19, influenza, CMV and Epstein-Barr virus appeared linked to several top co-occurrence clusters. The authors suggested that the approach could potentially be extended to other disease states and immunological phenotypes. Seventeen rarely observed V segments, including chromosome 9 orphons, were excluded from the earlier analysis of a few hundred of the donors because counts were too low. An association between a missense DCLRE1C variant and V-gene and J-gene trimming of TCR beta chains was found in a later genetic analysis and replicated in an independent cohort. The classifier was reported to diagnose cytomegalovirus status with high specificity and sensitivity in both the original cohort and the validation cohort. A total of around 150 TCR beta chains were listed by the study as associated with cytomegalovirus. A group of highly shared sequence variants was considered likely to be a technical artifact of the sequencing pipeline. In this cohort, only TCR beta chains were sequenced, and detectable features were limited by the absence of alpha or paired-chain data. Immune exposure information for the cohort was limited to CMV serostatus. According to a later analysis, most CMV-associated TCR beta chains appeared to be HLA-restricted, and the HLA associations seemed to be driven largely by CMV exposure. Specific HLA alleles were associated with around 18,000 TCR beta sequences at a false discovery rate of 0.05 in a later analysis. When HLA alleles, especially DR and DQ, strongly co-occurred, attributing TCR associations to individual alleles was difficult. Because some donors lacked HLA typing at each locus, the association tests relied only on the typed subset. Roughly uniform sequencing depth across donors was assumed in presence/absence analyses, although this assumption may not hold. A later analysis found that HLA-associated TCR beta chains were more clonally expanded and had lower generation probabilities than equally common non-associated chains. In an earlier analysis of fewer than 750 of the donors, most TCR beta V segments were observed in productive rearrangements about 87% or about 30% of the time, broadly matching IMGT annotations. Some IMGT-functional V segments, including TRBV6-2 and TRBV6-3, could not be distinguished by the 87-base-pair reads and were therefore excluded. A further reported finding was that TCR beta sequences accurately predicted the HLA-A and HLA-B alleles for most subjects in the first cohort. A few of the identified cytomegalovirus-associated TCR beta chains were confirmed in vitro to be specific for cytomegalovirus antigens. Compared with the 666-donor mean, donors in an Asian-associated ancestry cluster had fewer N-insertions in productive TCRs, according to a later genetic analysis.

Library preparation was by the immunoSEQ multiplex PCR assay. For the multiplex PCR, a mixture combining 60 forward primers for TCR Vbeta segments and 13 reverse primers for TCR Jbeta segments was used. The CDR3 region of rearranged TCR beta genes was amplified from genomic DNA by a multiplex PCR assay. The Illumina HiSeq System was used to sequence the amplified TCR beta libraries as 87-base-pair reads. The paper's data handling went like this. In a later analysis, 77 million or so unique TCR beta chains were counted across the approximately 640 repertoires, and roughly 11 million of these chains were shared by at least two donors. Raw reads were error-corrected and collapsed into unique sequences by a nearest-neighbor algorithm in which closely related sequences were merged to remove PCR and sequencing errors. To assign V, D and J gene segments, CDR3 sequences were aligned to IMGT reference sequences. Each retained sequence needed at least a six-nucleotide match to both a V gene segment and a J gene segment. Rearrangements were called productive when the CDR3 lacked stop codons and stayed in frame with V and J; all others were non-productive. Following IMGT convention, CDR3 was defined as the stretch from the second conserved V-encoded cysteine up to the conserved J-encoded phenylalanine. The earlier analysis of roughly 590 of the donors excluded any sequence lacking an unambiguous match to a single V gene segment. In an earlier analysis of a few hundred of the donors, V segments were called functional above 56.7% productive rearrangements and were called segregating when the between-donor standard deviation exceeded 5%. To diagnose cytomegalovirus status from the catalog of TCR beta chain sequences, a statistical classification framework was built. In a later analysis, TCR nucleotide sequences were compared against IMGT/GENE-DB human TR gene sequences so that V and J genes could be assigned. A later analysis assigned CDR3 sequences and most-parsimonious VDJ recombination scenarios with the TCRdist pipeline. In a later analysis, every TCR beta chain was defined by the combination of its CDR3 amino acid sequence and its V-gene family, and reads without a unique V-gene family were dropped. As a way to deal with suspected cross-contamination and a sequencing artifact, a later analysis dropped hundreds of nucleotide sequences that were highly shared and had low generation probability. For each public chain, a later analysis derived a clonal expansion index from normalized ranks of inferred template counts within each repertoire. Generation probabilities in a later analysis came from a VDJ recombination model fitted to out-of-frame rearrangements, and those results were checked against IGoR. In a later analysis, hypergeometric tests were used to score TCR-TCR, TCR-HLA and TCR-CMV co-occurrence, with a repertoire-size bias correction applied to TCR pairs. In a later analysis, false discovery rates were estimated by permuting HLA or CMV assignments 20 times. In a later analysis, co-occurring TCRs were grouped using DBSCAN, and TCRdist sequence similarity was added for clustering within HLA-allele-positive subsets. Repertoires with fewer than 30,000 or more than 120,000 public chains, plus five repertoires with anomalous nucleotide sharing, were excluded from co-occurrence clustering. Sourced from immuneACCESS, this table was stored by TCRdb with only in-frame sequences that have V and J called. A share of the clones is absent; for the studies checked, an unresolved V gene accounts for under half, and the remainder has no known explanation. That table supplies the V and J calls and clone size; D and trimming were determined from the DNA. The table for this sample lists under 200,000 clones; about 80% of them were counted only once. The ten largest account for under 1.5% of the sample.

The V and J ends are trimmed by 4 bases and 5 bases, leaving 12 bases between them. In the germline V gene, CDR1 corresponds to SGHVS and CDR2 to FNYEAQ. The CDR3 starts with the cysteine, ends with the phenylalanine, and has 13 residues. The sequence is cut down to CDR3 DNA, 39 bases in frame from base 1. Points on this clone: The antigen this receptor binds is unknown. No much larger clonotype is one base removed from it; base qualities were not supplied.

In total, roughly 710 healthy bone marrow donors made up the cohort. At the time of sampling, every cohort member was nominally healthy, though immune exposures that went unrecorded were likely present. The donor was CMV seronegative and belonged to the group of 352 seronegative cohort members. A peripheral blood sample was provided by each donor, and peripheral blood mononuclear cells were used for TCR beta sequencing. The Qiagen DNeasy Blood Extraction Kit was used to extract genomic DNA from the blood cell samples. The chain joins TRBV7-6 to TRBJ2-7; a tentative D call is TRBD2 (6 bases match). The sequenced material came from PBMCs. The source is a man between 25 and 39 years old in good health and CMV-seronegative. The encoded CDR3 is CASSSEGRHEQYF. Read as DNA, the sequence is TGTGCCAGCAGCTCGGAGGGCCGCCACGAGCAGTACTTC.